A single sample gave rise to the 5 T cell receptor beta chains below, sequenced in a study of T cell changes during pregnancy in multiple sclerosis. Libraries were prepared by immunoSEQ multiplex PCR; TCRdb keeps only in-frame clonotypes and omits some of them. The repertoire holds about 59,000 clones, with about 94% as singletons. This sample comprised CD8+ T cells from peripheral blood mononuclear cells, obtained after pregnancy. All receptors derive from a female donor with multiple sclerosis, enrolled in a pregnancy study.

V is TRBV4-3 and J is TRBJ2-7, with a possible D match to TRBD2 (5 bases). The CDR3 runs 15 residues. V lost 0 bases to trimming and J lost 5 bases, with 14 bases between them. Germline CDR1 LGHNA, CDR2 YSLEER. CDR3 nucleotides: TGCGCCAGCAGCCAAGATGGGCAGGCGGGCGACGAGCAGTACTTC. Translation: CASSQDGQAGDEQYF.

This chain connects TRBV9 to TRBJ1-1, with 8 bases identical to TRBD1. Per the germline V gene, CDR1 is SGDLS and CDR2 is YYNGEE. The CDR3 is 17 amino acids. Trimming cost V 7 bases and J 1 base; bases outside gene matches: 15. The DNA of the CDR3 is TGTGCCAGCGGTCAGTTAAAGACAGGGGCTAAGAACACTGAAGCTTTCTTT. Translation: CASGQLKTGAKNTEAFF.

V and J are TRBV6-1 and TRBJ2-7; possibly TRBD1 for D (6 bases). Germline CDR1 and CDR2: MNHNS and SASEGT. The V gene lost 7 bases and the J gene lost 4 bases, with 17 bases spanning the gap. The CDR3 covers 14 residues. CDR3 residues: CASKRAGAVYEQYF. For the CDR3, the DNA is TGTGCCAGCAAAAGGGCAGGGGCCGTTTACGAGCAGTACTTC.

For the CDR3, the DNA is TGTGCCAGCGAGACAGGGCCCCTTTACGAGCAGTACTTC. Amino acids: CASETGPLYEQYF. The chain recombines TRBV7-9 with TRBJ2-7; TRBD1 agrees at 7 bases. Germline trimming cut 8 bases from V and 4 bases from J; bases unmatched to any gene: 8. The CDR3 extends over 13 amino acids. Germline CDR1 and CDR2: SEHNR and FQNEAQ (reference sequence).

This rearrangement joins TRBV7-2 to TRBJ1-1, with 10 bases matching TRBD1. The CDR3 has 15 residues. Germline assignment: CDR1 SGHTA and CDR2 FQGNSA. V was pared by 5 bases and J by 5 bases, with 8 bases of the junction left unmatched. The CDR3 coding sequence is TGTGCCAGCAGCGGAGGACAGGGGGGGAATACTGAAGCTTTCTTT. Protein sequence: CASSGGQGGNTEAFF. Full variable domain (missing parts from reference TRBV7-2 and TRBJ1-1): GAGVSQSPSNKVTEKGKDVELRCDPISGHTALYWYRQSLGQGLEFLIYFQGNSAPDKSGLPSDRFSAERTGGSVSTLTIQRTQQEDSAVYLCASSGGQGGNTEAFFGQGTRLTVV.